This is a list of T cell receptor beta chains from one sample in a study of cytomegalovirus exposure and HLA in healthy donors. The protocol was immunoSEQ multiplex PCR, while the TCRdb copy is restricted to in-frame clones and leaves out a portion. The table has about 100,000 clones, about three quarters seen once. Sequencing was done on a sample of PBMCs. These receptors came from a female donor in good health and CMV-seropositive. CDR3s include the opening cysteine and the closing phenylalanine or tryptophan. D genes are given only for firm matches. Clone size is not always given. Where it is, it says once, few, many or a class for expanded clones.

>-|TRBD2|TRBV7-9|TRBJ2-1
CASTQRVAGDNEQFF
TGTGCCAGCACCCAGAGGGTAGCGGGGGACAATGAGCAGTTCTTC
>-|-|TRBV4-2|TRBJ1-3
CASSQEVIQGSGNTIYF
TGTGCCAGCAGCCAAGAGGTCATACAGGGCTCTGGAAACACCATATATTTT
>few|-|TRBV25-1|TRBJ1-5
CASSPSSNQPQHF
TGTGCCAGCAGCCCTAGCTCCAATCAGCCCCAGCATTTT
>-|-|TRBV7-8|TRBJ1-6
CASSLAGWGGRNNSPLHF
TGTGCCAGCAGCTTAGCTGGGTGGGGGGGCAGAAATAATTCACCCCTCCACTTT
>-|-|TRBV4-3|TRBJ1-1
CASSQWAGVTEAFF
TGCGCCAGCAGCCAATGGGCGGGTGTTACTGAAGCTTTCTTT
>-|TRBD1|TRBV7-6|TRBJ1-1
CASSLRQGAGTEAFF
TGTGCCAGCAGCCTCCGACAGGGGGCGGGGACTGAAGCTTTCTTT
>-|-|TRBV5-1|TRBJ1-2
CASSQDRSYGYTF
TGCGCCAGCAGCCAGGACAGATCCTATGGCTACACCTTC
>few|TRBD1|TRBV5-1|TRBJ2-7
CASSLGTGRSYEQYF
TGCGCCAGCAGCTTGGGGACAGGGAGGTCCTACGAGCAGTACTTC
>-|TRBD1|TRBV11-1|TRBJ2-1
CASSLTGQGIYNEQFF
TGTGCCAGCAGCTTGACGGGACAGGGCATTTACAATGAGCAGTTCTTC
>-|-|TRBV28|TRBJ2-5
CASSEAPLTETQYF
TGTGCCAGCAGTGAGGCCCCCCTAACGGAGACCCAGTACTTC
>-|-|TRBV7-9|TRBJ2-7
CASSRTVYEQYF
TGTGCCAGCAGCAGGACAGTCTACGAGCAGTACTTC
>-|TRBD1|TRBV7-9|TRBJ1-1
CASRWTGEAFF
TGTGCCAGCAGGTGGACAGGGGAGGCTTTCTTT
>-|TRBD1|TRBV6-5|TRBJ1-4
CASRRDRATDEKLFF
TGTGCCAGCCGGCGAGACAGGGCAACTGATGAAAAACTGTTTTTT
>-|-|TRBV7-9|TRBJ2-7
CASSRDVYEQYF
TGTGCCAGCAGCCGCGATGTATACGAGCAGTACTTC
>-|TRBD1|TRBV11-2|TRBJ2-5
CASSLGQGSKTQYF
TGTGCCAGCAGCTTGGGACAGGGCTCGAAGACCCAGTACTTC
>few|-|TRBV27|TRBJ1-5
CASSLYPGGSGNQPQHF
TGTGCCAGCAGTTTATACCCGGGAGGGTCGGGCAATCAGCCCCAGCATTTT
>-|TRBD1|TRBV5-1|TRBJ1-1
CASSPRAGGNPNTEAFF
TGCGCCAGCAGCCCAAGGGCAGGGGGAAATCCGAACACTGAAGCTTTCTTT
>few|-|TRBV4-3|TRBJ1-2
CASSQESRALMNGYTF
TGCGCCAGCAGCCAAGAGTCGCGGGCGCTAATGAATGGCTACACCTTC
>-|TRBD1|TRBV5-6|TRBJ1-1
CASSLEGGTGRDTEAFF
TGTGCCAGCAGCTTGGAGGGGGGGACAGGTAGGGACACTGAAGCTTTCTTT
>-|-|TRBV19|TRBJ1-2
CASRGARNYGYTF
TGTGCCAGTAGGGGGGCCCGGAACTATGGCTACACCTTC
>-|TRBD2|TRBV6-6|TRBJ2-1
CASSLLAGGPNEQFF
TGTGCCAGCAGCTTACTAGCGGGAGGGCCCAATGAGCAGTTCTTC
>-|-|TRBV19|TRBJ2-3
CASSLRYSSTDTQYF
TGTGCCAGTAGTTTGCGCTATTCTAGCACAGATACGCAGTATTTT
>-|-|TRBV5-8|TRBJ2-3
CASSLELGAYTDTQYF
TGTGCCAGCAGCCTCGAACTAGGAGCTTACACAGATACGCAGTATTTT
>-|-|TRBV9|TRBJ2-6
CASSEGVSGANVLTF
TGTGCCAGCAGCGAAGGGGTGTCTGGGGCCAACGTCCTGACTTTC
>-|TRBD2|TRBV10-3|TRBJ2-7
CAIASGGNEQYF
TGTGCCATCGCAAGCGGGGGAAACGAGCAGTACTTC
>-|-|TRBV5-8|TRBJ2-1
CASSPRQLKFF
TGTGCCAGCAGCCCAAGACAGCTAAAATTCTTC
>once|TRBD1|TRBV28|TRBJ2-6
CASSDQGAGANVLTF
TGTGCCAGCAGTGACCAGGGGGCTGGGGCCAACGTCCTGACTTTC
>-|-|TRBV7-9|TRBJ1-2
CASSFTGSGNYGYTF
TGTGCCAGCAGCTTCACAGGGAGTGGTAACTATGGCTACACCTTC
>-|TRBD1|TRBV4-2|TRBJ1-5
CASSQEPRYTGTGRWSNQPQHF
TGTGCCAGCAGCCAAGAGCCACGATACACCGGGACAGGGCGTTGGAGCAATCAGCCCCAGCATTTT
>-|-|TRBV6-5|TRBJ2-1
CASSKDAGLYNEQFF
TGTGCCAGCAGTAAAGACGCGGGACTCTACAATGAGCAGTTCTTC
>few|-|TRBV7-2|TRBJ2-1
CASSLSQGPYNEQFF
TGTGCCAGCAGCTTATCCCAGGGGCCCTACAATGAGCAGTTCTTC
>once|-|TRBV5-1|TRBJ2-3
CASSMTEASTDTQYF
TGCGCCAGCAGCATGACAGAAGCTAGCACAGATACGCAGTATTTT
>-|TRBD2|TRBV20-1|TRBJ2-1
CSATPGTRAFF
TGCAGTGCTACACCTGGGACTAGGGCGTTCTTC
>-|TRBD1|TRBV27|TRBJ1-1
CASSRQGRVTEAFF
TGTGCCAGCAGTCGACAGGGGAGGGTCACTGAAGCTTTCTTT
>-|TRBD2|TRBV5-5|TRBJ2-1
CASSLQASGINEQFF
TGTGCCAGCAGCTTGCAGGCTAGCGGGATAAATGAGCAGTTCTTC
>-|-|TRBV6-6|TRBJ2-6
CASRPRGFNVLTF
TGTGCCAGCAGACCTAGGGGGTTCAACGTCCTGACTTTC
>few|-|TRBV5-4|TRBJ2-7
CASSPGETGLAMSSYEQYF
TGTGCCAGCAGCCCTGGGGAAACGGGACTCGCCATGTCCTCCTACGAGCAGTACTTC
>-|-|TRBV10-3|TRBJ2-4
CAISDPDSPIQYF
TGTGCCATCAGTGATCCGGACAGCCCAATTCAGTACTTC
>-|-|TRBV9|TRBJ1-2
CASSVDLTGGYTF
TGTGCCAGCAGCGTAGACTTAACTGGTGGCTACACCTTC
>-|TRBD1|TRBV2|TRBJ2-5
CASSRGLETQYF
TGTGCCAGCAGCAGGGGGCTGGAGACCCAGTACTTC
>-|-|TRBV5-1|TRBJ2-3
CASTNQRTSTDTQYF
TGCGCCAGCACCAATCAGCGGACTAGCACAGATACGCAGTATTTT
>-|-|TRBV7-2|TRBJ1-1
CASSFRYAEAFF
TGTGCCAGCAGCTTCCGTTATGCTGAAGCTTTCTTT
>-|TRBD1|TRBV27|TRBJ1-6
CASSLSSLRSGTANSSYNSPLHF
TGTGCCAGCAGTTTATCCTCCCTCCGTTCCGGGACAGCAAACAGCTCCTATAATTCACCCCTCCACTTT